This T cell receptor (beta chain) stems from a study of beta chain features in type 1 diabetes. V gave up 6 bases and J gave up 4 bases; unmatched junction bases: 5. The germline CDR1 and CDR2 sequences are KGHSH and LQKENI. This CDR3 spans 13 amino acids. The study reverse transcribed the entire isolated RNA, so it sequenced expressed TCRB transcripts. Using immunoSEQ multiplex PCR, the repertoire was profiled, and TCRdb retains in-frame clones only, with some absent. The sample shows about 350,000 clones, around a fifth of them seen only once. The sequence came from a woman aged 18-29 years in good health. Sequenced sample: naive CD4+ T cells from blood. V is TRBV18 and J is TRBJ1-1; 7 bases fit TRBD1. Written as DNA, the CDR3 is TGTGCCAGCTCTACAGGGGAAGGCACTGAAGCTTTCTTT. Amino acids: CASSTGEGTEAFF.